This entry is about one TCR beta chain. No antigen is known for it. There are no base qualities to consult, and no much larger clone falls within one base. In Seattle, one collaborating source enrolled patients while the infection was active and tracked those patients longitudinally over the course of disease. The collaborating institutions used their own protocols to collect whole blood in K2EDTA tubes. For TCRbeta analysis, collaborators shipped samples in one of three forms: frozen whole blood, isolated PBMCs, or DNA extracted from either of those sample types. TCRbeta CDR3 regions were amplified from genomic DNA by means of the immunoSEQ Assay, a bias-controlled multiplex PCR. Concerning the study's data processing: The number of nucleated cells in each sample was estimated by amplification of reference gene primers within the assay. Sequence reads were collapsed and filtered to measure the absolute abundance of every unique TCRbeta CDR3 rearrangement. For each sample, productive Simpson clonality was calculated by taking the square root of Simpson's diversity index across productive rearrangements. TCRdb stores this immuneACCESS table with in-frame sequences only. Part of the clones is absent; in the studies checked, under half of the shortfall reflects unresolved V genes, and no reason is known for the rest. From that table come the V and J calls and clone size; the DNA was used to work out D and trimming. For this sample the table gives roughly 300,000 clones, of which about four fifths were detected only once. The ten largest clones capture over 1.1% of the sample.

These data belong to a study of blood T cell repertoires in COVID-19 (dated by TCRdb to about 2020). Looking at the study overall: The collaborator samples originated in the United States, Italy and Spain and spanned the acute and convalescent phases of COVID-19. A de-identified subject ID, COVID-19 status, age in years and sex were almost always included in the sample metadata. The material from the prospective study consisted of cDNA or gDNA derived from T cells, B-cell-depleted T cells, or PBMCs. HLA class I and class II types, where available, came from metadata supplied by the sample provider rather than from assay-based typing. The repertoires were released in a freely available public database intended as a resource for research on the immune response to SARS-CoV-2. Deeply sampled blood TCRbeta repertoires from subjects exposed to, actively infected with, or recovered from COVID-19 were included in the dataset. Samples were obtained from the ongoing ImmuneRACE study (first 160 participants) and from roughly 1,300 subjects provided by 6 global collaborators. Results the study describes overall, beyond this receptor: The quantity of clinical and demographic metadata differed by source and by participant and was supplied without curation.

V trim: 6 bases; J trim: 7 bases; unmatched bases: 8. According to the germline V gene, CDR1 reads KGHSH and CDR2 reads LQKENI. The CDR3 runs 15 amino acids, cysteine and phenylalanine included. This entry keeps only the CDR3 DNA: 45 bases, framed from base 1. The sequence joins TRBV18 to TRBJ1-6; 8 junctional bases match TRBD1. The sequencing input was peripheral blood. The receptor comes from a human donor with COVID-19, enrolled during active disease. The donor label of this sample is uncertain. The CDR3 here reads CASSPGQGQNSPLHF. In nucleotide form, the sequence is TGTGCCAGCTCCCCCGGACAGGGACAGAATTCACCCCTCCACTTT.